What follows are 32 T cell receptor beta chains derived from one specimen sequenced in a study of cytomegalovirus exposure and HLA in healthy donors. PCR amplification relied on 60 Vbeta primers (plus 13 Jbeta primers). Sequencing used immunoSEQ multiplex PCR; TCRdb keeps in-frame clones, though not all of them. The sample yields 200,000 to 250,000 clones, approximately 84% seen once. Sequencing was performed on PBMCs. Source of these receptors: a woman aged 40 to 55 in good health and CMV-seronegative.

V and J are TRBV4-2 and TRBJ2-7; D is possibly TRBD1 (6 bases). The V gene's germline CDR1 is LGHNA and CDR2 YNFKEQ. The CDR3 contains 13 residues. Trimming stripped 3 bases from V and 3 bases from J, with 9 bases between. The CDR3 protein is CASSHRGDYEQYF. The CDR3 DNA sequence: TGTGCCAGCAGCCACAGGGGCGACTACGAGCAGTACTTC.

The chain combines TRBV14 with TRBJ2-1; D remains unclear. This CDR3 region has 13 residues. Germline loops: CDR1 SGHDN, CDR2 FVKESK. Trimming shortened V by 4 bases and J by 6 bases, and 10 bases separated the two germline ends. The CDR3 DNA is TGTGCCAGCAGCCCAGACCTCGGCAATGAGCAGTTCTTC. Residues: CASSPDLGNEQFF. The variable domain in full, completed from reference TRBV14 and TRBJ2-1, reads EAGVTQFPSHSVIEKGQTVTLRCDPISGHDNLYWYRRVMGKEIKFLLHFVKESKQDESGMPNNRFLAERTGGTYSTLKVQPAELEDSGVYFCASSPDLGNEQFFGPGTRLTVL.

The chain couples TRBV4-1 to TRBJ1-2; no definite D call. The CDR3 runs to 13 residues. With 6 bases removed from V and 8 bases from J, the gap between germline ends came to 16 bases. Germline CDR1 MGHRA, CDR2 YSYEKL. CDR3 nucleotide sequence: TGCGCCAGCAGTCCAGGATACCAAGAAGGCTACACCTTC. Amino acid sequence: CASSPGYQEGYTF.

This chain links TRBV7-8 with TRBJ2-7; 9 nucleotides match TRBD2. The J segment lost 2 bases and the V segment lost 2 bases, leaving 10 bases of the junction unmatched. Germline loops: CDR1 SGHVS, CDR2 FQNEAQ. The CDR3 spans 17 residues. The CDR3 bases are TGTGCCAGCAGCTTATGGCAGGGAGCGGGGGGAACCTACGAGCAGTACTTC. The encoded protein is CASSLWQGAGGTYEQYF. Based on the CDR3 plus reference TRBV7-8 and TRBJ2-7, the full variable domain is GAGVSQSPRYKVAKRGQDVALRCDPISGHVSLFWYQQALGQGPEFLTYFQNEAQLDKSGLPSDRFFAERPEGSVSTLKIQRTQQEDSAVYLCASSLWQGAGGTYEQYFGPGTRLTVT.

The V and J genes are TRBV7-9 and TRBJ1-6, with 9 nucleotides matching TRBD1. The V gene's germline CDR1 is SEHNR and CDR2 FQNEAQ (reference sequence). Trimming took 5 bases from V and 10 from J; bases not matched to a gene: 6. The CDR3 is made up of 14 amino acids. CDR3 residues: CASSVQGAGSPLHF. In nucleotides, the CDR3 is TGTGCCAGCAGCGTACAGGGGGCAGGCTCACCCCTCCACTTT.

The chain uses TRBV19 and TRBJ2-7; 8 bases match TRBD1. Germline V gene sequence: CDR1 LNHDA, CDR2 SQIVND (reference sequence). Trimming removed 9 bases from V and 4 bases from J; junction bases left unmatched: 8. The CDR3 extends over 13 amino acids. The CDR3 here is CASRGQVTYEQYF. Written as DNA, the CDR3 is TGTGCCAGCCGGGGACAGGTGACTTACGAGCAGTACTTC.

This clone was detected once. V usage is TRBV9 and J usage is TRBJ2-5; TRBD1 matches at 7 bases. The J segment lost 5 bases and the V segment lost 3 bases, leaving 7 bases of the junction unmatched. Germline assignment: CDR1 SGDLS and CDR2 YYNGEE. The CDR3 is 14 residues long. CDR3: CASSATGDVETQYF. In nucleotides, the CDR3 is TGTGCCAGCAGCGCAACAGGGGATGTTGAGACCCAGTACTTC.

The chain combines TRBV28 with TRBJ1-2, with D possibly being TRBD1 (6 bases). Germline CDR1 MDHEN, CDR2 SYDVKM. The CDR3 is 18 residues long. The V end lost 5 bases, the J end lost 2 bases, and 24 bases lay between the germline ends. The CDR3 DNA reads TGTGCCAGCAGTCCCTCTTACCTGGACAGCCGGGACAACTATGGCTACACCTTC. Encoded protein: CASSPSYLDSRDNYGYTF.

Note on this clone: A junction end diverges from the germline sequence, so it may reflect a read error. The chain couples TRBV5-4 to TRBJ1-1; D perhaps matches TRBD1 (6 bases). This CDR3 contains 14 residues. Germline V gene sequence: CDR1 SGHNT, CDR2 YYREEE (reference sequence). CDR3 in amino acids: CASSLGTGNSEAFF. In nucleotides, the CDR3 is TGTGCCAGCAGCTTGGGAACAGGGAACAGTGAAGCTTTCTTT.

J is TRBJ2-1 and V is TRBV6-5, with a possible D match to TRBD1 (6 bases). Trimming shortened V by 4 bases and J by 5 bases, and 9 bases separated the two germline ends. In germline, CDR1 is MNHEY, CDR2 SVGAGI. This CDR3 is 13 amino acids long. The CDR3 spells CASSLDRNNEQFF. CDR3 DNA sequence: TGTGCCAGCAGTTTGGACAGAAACAATGAGCAGTTCTTC.

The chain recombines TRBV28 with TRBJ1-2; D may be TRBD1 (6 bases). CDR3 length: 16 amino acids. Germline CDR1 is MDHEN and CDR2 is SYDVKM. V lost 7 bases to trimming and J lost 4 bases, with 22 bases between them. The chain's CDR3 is CASNPPGTHGLYGYTF. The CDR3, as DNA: TGTGCCAGCAACCCACCTGGGACACACGGCCTCTATGGCTACACCTTC.

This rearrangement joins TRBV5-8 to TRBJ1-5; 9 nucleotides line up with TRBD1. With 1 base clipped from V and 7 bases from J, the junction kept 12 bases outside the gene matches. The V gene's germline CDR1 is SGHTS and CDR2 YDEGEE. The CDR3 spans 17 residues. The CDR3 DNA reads TGTGCCAGCAGCTTGCCCGCGGGACAGGGTTCATTACAGCCCCAGCATTTT. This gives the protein CASSLPAGQGSLQPQHF.

The CDR3 DNA reads as TGTGCCAGCAGCTTAGCCCCCGGGGATGAGCAGTTCTTC. It yields the protein CASSLAPGDEQFF. V usage is TRBV7-8 and J usage is TRBJ2-1; D possibly corresponds to TRBD2 (5 bases). CDR1 is SGHVS, CDR2 FQNEAQ, per germline. This CDR3 contains 13 residues. The V and J ends lost 0 bases and 8 bases respectively, with 8 bases between them.

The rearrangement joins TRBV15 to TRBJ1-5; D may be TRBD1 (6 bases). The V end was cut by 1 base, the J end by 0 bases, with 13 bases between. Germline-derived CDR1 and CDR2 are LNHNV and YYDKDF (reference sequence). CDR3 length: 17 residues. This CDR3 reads CATSRVSTGYSNQPQHF. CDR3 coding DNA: TGTGCCACCAGCAGAGTATCCACAGGGTATAGCAATCAGCCCCAGCATTTT.

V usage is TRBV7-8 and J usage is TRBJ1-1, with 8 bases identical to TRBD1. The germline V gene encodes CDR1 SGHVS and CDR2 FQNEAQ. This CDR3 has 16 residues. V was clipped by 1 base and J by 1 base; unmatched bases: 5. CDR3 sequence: CASSLVQGTGNTEAFF. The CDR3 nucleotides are TGTGCCAGCAGCTTAGTTCAGGGGACAGGGAACACTGAAGCTTTCTTT.

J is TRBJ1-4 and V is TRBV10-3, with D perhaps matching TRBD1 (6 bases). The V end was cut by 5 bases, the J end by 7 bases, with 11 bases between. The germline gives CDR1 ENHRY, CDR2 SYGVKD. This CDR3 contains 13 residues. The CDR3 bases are TGTGCCATCAGTCACAGGGAGGGTGAAAAACTGTTTTTT. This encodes CAISHREGEKLFF.

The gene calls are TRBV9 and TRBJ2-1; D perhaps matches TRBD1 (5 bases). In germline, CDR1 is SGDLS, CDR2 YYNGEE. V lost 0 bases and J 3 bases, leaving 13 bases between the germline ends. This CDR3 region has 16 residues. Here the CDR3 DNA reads TGTGCCAGCAGCGTAGCTGGTCGTAGGGGCTACAATGAGCAGTTCTTC. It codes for CASSVAGRRGYNEQFF.

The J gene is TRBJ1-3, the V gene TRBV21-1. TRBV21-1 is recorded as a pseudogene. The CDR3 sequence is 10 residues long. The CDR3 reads CASSLVTIYF. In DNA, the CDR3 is TGTGCCAGCAGCCTAGTGACCATATATTTT.

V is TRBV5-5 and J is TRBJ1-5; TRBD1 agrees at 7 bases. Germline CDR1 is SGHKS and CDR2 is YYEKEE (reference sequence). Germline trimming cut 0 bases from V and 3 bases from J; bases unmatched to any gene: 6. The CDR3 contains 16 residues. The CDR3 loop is CASSLDTGAHNQPQHF. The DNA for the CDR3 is TGTGCCAGCAGCTTGGATACAGGGGCCCACAATCAGCCCCAGCATTTT.

The CDR3 DNA sequence: TGTGCCAGCAGCCTCGGAGCGGGCCTGCAGTTCTTC. This translates into CASSLGAGLQFF. The V gene is TRBV4-2, the J gene TRBJ2-1, with D possibly being TRBD2 (6 bases). With 4 bases removed from V and 12 bases from J, the gap between germline ends came to 13 bases. Germline V CDR1 and CDR2: LGHNA, YNFKEQ. The CDR3 contains 12 residues.

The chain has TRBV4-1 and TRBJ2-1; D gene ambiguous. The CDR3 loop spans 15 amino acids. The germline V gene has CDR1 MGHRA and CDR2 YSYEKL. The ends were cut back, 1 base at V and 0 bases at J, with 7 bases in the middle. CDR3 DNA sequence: TGCGCCAGCAGCCAAGGTCCAGACTCCTACAATGAGCAGTTCTTC. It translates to CASSQGPDSYNEQFF.

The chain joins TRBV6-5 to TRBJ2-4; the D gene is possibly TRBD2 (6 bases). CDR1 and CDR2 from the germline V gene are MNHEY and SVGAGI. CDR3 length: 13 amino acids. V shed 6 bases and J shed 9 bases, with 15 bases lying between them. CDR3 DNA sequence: TGTGCCAGCAGGGAGGGGTGGGGTGGCATTCAGTACTTC. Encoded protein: CASREGWGGIQYF.

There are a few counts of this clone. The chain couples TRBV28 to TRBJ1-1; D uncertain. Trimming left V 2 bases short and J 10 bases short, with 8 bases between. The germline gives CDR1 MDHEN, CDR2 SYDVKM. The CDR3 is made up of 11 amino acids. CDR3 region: CASSLDYGAFF. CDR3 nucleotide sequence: TGTGCCAGCAGTTTAGATTACGGAGCTTTCTTT.

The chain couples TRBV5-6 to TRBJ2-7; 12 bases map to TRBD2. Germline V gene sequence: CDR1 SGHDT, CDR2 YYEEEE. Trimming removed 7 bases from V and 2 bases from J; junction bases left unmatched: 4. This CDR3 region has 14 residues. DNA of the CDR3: TGTGCCAGCTTTGGACTAGCGGGGACCTACGAGCAGTACTTC. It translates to CASFGLAGTYEQYF.

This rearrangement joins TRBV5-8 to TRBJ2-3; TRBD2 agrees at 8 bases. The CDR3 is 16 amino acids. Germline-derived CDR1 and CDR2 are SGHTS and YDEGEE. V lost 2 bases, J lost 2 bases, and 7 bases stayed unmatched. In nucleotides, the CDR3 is TGTGCCAGCAGCTTCTCGGCGGGGGGCCACACAGATACGCAGTATTTT. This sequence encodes CASSFSAGGHTDTQYF.

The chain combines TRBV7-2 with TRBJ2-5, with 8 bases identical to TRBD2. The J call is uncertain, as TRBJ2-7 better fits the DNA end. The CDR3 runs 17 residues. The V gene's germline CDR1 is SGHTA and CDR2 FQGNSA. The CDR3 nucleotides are TGTGCCAGCAGCTCCCGCCACCAACTAGCGGAGAGATACGAGCAGTACTTC. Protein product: CASSSRHQLAERYEQYF.

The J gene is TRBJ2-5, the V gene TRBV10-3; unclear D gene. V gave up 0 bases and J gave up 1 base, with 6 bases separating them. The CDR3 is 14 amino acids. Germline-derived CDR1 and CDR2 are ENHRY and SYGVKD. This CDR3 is CAISESYSQETQYF. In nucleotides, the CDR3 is TGTGCCATCAGTGAGTCGTACAGCCAAGAGACCCAGTACTTC.

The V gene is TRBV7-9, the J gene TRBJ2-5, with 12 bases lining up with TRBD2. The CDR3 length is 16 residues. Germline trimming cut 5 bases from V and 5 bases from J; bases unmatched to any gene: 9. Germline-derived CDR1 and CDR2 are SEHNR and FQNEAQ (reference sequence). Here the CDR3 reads CASSPPSGGATETQYF. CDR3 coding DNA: TGTGCCAGCAGCCCCCCTAGCGGGGGGGCCACGGAGACCCAGTACTTC.

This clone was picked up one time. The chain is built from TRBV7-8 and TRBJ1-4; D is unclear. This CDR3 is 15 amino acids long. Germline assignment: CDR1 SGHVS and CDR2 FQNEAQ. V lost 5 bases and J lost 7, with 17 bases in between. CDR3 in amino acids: CASSPIGGVSEKLFF. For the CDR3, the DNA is TGTGCCAGCAGCCCGATCGGAGGCGTCAGTGAAAAACTGTTTTTT.

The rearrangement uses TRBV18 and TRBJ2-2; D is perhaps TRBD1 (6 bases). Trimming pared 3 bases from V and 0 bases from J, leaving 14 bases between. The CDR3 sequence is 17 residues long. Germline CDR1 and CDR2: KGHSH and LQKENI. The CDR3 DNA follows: TGTGCCAGCTCACCTAACACCGGGACAACGAACACCGGGGAGCTGTTTTTT. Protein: CASSPNTGTTNTGELFF.

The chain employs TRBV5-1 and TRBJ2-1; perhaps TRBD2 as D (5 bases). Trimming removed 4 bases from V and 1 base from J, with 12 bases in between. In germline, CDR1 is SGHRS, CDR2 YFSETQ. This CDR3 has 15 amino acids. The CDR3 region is CASSKEVGSYNEQFF. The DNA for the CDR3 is TGCGCCAGCAGCAAGGAGGTTGGGTCCTACAATGAGCAGTTCTTC.

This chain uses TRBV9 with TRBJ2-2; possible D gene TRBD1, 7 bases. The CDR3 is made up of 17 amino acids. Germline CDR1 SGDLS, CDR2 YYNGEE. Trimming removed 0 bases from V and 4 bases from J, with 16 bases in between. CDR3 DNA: TGTGCCAGCAGCGTAGCTCTGTCAGGGGGGAGCACCGGGGAGCTGTTTTTT. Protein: CASSVALSGGSTGELFF.